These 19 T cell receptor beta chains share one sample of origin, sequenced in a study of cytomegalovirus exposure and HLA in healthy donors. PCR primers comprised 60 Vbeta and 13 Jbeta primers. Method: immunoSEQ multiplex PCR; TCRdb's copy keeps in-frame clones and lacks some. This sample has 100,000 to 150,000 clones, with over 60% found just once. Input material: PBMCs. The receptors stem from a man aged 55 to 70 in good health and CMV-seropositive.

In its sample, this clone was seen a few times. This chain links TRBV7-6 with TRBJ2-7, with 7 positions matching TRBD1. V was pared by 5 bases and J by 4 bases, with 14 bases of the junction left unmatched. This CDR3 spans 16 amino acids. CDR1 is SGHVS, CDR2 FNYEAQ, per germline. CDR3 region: CASSPGQVFFFYEQYF. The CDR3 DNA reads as TGTGCCAGCAGCCCCGGACAGGTTTTCTTCTTTTACGAGCAGTACTTC.

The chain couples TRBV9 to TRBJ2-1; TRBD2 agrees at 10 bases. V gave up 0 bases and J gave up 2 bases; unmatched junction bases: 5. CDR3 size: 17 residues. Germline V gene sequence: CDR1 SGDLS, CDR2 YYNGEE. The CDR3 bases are TGTGCCAGCAGCGTAGGTAGCGGGGGGTTAACCTACAATGAGCAGTTCTTC. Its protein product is CASSVGSGGLTYNEQFF.

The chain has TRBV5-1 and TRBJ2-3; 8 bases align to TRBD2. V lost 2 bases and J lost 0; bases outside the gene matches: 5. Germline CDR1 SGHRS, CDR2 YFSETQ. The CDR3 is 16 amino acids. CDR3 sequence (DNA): TGCGCCAGCAGCTTATATAGCGGGGATAGCACAGATACGCAGTATTTT. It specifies CASSLYSGDSTDTQYF.

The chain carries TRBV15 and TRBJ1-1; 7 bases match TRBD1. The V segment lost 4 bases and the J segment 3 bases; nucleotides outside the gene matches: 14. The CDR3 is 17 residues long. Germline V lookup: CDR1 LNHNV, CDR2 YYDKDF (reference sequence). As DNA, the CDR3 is TGTGCCACCAGCACCCGCAGACAGGGTTTGGGAGACACTGAAGCTTTCTTT. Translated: CATSTRRQGLGDTEAFF. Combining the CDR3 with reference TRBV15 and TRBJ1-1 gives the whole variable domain DAMVIQNPRYQVTQFGKPVTLSCSQTLNHNVMYWYQQKSSQAPKLLFHYYDKDFNNEADTPDNFQSRRPNTSFCFLDIRSPGLGDTAMYLCATSTRRQGLGDTEAFFGQGTRLTVV.

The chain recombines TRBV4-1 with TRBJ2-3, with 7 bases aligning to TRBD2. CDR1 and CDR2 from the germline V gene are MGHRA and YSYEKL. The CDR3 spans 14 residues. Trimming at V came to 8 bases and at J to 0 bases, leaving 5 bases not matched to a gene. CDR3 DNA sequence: TGCGCCAGCGAGGCGGGGGATAGCACAGATACGCAGTATTTT. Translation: CASEAGDSTDTQYF.

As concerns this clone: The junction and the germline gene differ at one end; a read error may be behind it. CDR3 nucleotide sequence: TGCGCCAGCAGCTTGGAGGGGACAAGGAAGCAGGGCCACTTC. Translating it yields CASSLEGTRKQGHF. This chain uses TRBV5-1 with TRBJ2-7; TRBD1 is a possible D gene (6 bases). The CDR3 is 14 residues long. Looked up from germline, CDR1 is SGHRS and CDR2 is YFSETQ.

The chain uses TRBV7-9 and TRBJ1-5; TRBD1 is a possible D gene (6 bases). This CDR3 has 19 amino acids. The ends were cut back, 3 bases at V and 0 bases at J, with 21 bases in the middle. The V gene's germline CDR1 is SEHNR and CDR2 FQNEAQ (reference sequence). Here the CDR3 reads CASSLGRGGQRDSNQPQHF. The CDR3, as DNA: TGTGCCAGCAGCTTGGGGAGGGGGGGGCAGAGGGATAGCAATCAGCCCCAGCATTTT.

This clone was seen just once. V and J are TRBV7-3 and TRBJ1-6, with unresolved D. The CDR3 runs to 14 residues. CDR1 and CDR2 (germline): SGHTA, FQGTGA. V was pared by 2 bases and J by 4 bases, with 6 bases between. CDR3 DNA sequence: TGTGCCAGCAGCTTACAGGCTTATAATTCACCCCTCCACTTT. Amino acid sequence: CASSLQAYNSPLHF.

The CDR3, as DNA: TGTGCCAGCAGTGAAGGACACCCTAGCAATCAGCCCCAGCATTTT. This translates into CASSEGHPSNQPQHF. The genes are TRBV2 and TRBJ1-5; D call uncertain. V lost 1 base and J lost 0, with 7 bases in between. Germline V lookup: CDR1 SNHLY, CDR2 FYNNEI. The CDR3 has 15 residues.

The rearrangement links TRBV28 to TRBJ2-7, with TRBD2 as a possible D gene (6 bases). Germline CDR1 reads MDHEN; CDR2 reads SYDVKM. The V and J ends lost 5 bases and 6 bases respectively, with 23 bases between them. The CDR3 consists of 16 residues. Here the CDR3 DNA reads TGTGCCAGCAGTCCAGGGTCGGGGGATCGAGACCCCGAGCAGTACTTC. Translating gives CASSPGSGDRDPEQYF.

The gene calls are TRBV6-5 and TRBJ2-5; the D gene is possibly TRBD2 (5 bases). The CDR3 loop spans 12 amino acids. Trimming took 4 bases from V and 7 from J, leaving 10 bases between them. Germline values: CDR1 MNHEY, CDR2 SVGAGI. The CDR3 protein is CASSLIRGTQYF. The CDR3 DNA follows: TGTGCCAGCAGTTTGATTCGGGGGACCCAGTACTTC.

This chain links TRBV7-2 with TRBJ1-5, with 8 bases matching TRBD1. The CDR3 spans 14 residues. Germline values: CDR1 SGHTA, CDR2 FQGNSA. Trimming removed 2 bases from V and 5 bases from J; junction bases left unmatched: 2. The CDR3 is CASSLNRGDQPQHF. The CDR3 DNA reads TGTGCCAGCAGCTTAAACAGGGGGGATCAGCCCCAGCATTTT.

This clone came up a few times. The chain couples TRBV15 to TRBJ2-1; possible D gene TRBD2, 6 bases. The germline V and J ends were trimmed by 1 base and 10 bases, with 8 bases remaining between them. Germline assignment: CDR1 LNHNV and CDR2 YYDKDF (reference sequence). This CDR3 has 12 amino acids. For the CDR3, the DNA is TGTGCCACCAGCAGAGCCGCGGGAGAGCAGTTCTTC. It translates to CATSRAAGEQFF. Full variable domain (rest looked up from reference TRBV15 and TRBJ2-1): DAMVIQNPRYQVTQFGKPVTLSCSQTLNHNVMYWYQQKSSQAPKLLFHYYDKDFNNEADTPDNFQSRRPNTSFCFLDIRSPGLGDTAMYLCATSRAAGEQFFGPGTRLTVL.

The chain's CDR3 is CASSSGLAVYQETQYF. CDR3 in DNA: TGTGCCAGCAGCTCGGGACTAGCGGTTTACCAAGAGACCCAGTACTTC. V gene TRBV5-5 combines with J gene TRBJ2-5; 11 bases agree with TRBD2. The CDR3 totals 16 residues. V shed 3 bases, J shed 0 bases, and the junction held 4 bases outside the gene matches. Germline-derived CDR1 and CDR2 are SGHKS and YYEKEE (reference sequence).

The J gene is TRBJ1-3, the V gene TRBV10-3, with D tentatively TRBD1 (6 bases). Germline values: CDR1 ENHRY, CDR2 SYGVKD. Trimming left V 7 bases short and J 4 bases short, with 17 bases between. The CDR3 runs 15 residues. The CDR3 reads CAITPDRNKGNTIYF. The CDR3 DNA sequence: TGTGCCATCACACCAGACAGGAACAAGGGAAACACCATATATTTT.

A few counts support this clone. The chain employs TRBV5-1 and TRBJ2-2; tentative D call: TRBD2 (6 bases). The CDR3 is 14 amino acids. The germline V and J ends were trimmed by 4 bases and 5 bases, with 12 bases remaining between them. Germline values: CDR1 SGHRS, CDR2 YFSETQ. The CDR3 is CASSNSGRTGELFF. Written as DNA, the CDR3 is TGCGCCAGCAGCAACTCAGGGAGGACCGGGGAGCTGTTTTTT.

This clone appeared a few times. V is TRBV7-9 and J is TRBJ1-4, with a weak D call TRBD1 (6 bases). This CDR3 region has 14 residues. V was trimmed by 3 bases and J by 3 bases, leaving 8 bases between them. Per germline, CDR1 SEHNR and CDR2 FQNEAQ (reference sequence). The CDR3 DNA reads TGTGCCAGCAGCTTGGGGGCGGCTAATGAAAAACTGTTTTTT. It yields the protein CASSLGAANEKLFF.

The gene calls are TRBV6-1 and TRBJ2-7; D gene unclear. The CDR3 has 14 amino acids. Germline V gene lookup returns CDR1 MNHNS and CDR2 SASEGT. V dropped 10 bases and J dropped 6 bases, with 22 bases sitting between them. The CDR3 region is CATFTYSMVPEQYF. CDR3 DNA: TGTGCCACCTTTACATATTCCATGGTCCCCGAGCAGTACTTC.

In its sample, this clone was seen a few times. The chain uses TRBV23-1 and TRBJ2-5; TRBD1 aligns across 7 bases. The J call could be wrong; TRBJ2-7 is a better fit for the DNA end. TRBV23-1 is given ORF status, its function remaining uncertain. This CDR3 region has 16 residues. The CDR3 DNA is TGCGCCAGCAGCGACCTAGGAGGACAGGACCCCTACGAGCAGTACTTC. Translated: CASSDLGGQDPYEQYF.